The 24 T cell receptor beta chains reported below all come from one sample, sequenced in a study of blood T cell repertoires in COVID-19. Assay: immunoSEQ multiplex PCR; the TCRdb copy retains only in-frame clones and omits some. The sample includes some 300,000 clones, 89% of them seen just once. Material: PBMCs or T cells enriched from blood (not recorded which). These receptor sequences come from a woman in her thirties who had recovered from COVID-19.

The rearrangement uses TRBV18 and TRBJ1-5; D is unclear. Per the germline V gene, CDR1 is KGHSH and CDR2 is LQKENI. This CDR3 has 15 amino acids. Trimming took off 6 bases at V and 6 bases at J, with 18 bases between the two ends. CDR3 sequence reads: CASSPIPGVGQPQHF. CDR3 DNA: TGTGCCAGCTCCCCGATACCCGGGGTGGGTCAGCCCCAGCATTTT.

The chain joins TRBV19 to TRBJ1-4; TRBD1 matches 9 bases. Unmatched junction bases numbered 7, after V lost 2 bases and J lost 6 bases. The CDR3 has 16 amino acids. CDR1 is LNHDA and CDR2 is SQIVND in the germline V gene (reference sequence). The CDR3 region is CASSILSGQGYEKLFF. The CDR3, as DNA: TGTGCCAGTAGTATACTCTCCGGACAGGGGTATGAAAAACTGTTTTTT. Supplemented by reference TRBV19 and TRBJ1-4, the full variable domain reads DGGITQSPKYLFRKEGQNVTLSCEQNLNHDAMYWYRQDPGQGLRLIYYSQIVNDFQKGDIAEGYSVSREKKESFPLTVTSAQKNPTAFYLCASSILSGQGYEKLFFGSGTQLSVL.

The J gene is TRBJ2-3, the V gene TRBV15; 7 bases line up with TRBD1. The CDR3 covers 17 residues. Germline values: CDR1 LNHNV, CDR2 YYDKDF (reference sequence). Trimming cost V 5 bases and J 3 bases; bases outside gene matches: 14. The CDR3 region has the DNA TGTGCCACCAGCCCCCGAGGCCGGGACAGCAGGACAGATACGCAGTATTTT. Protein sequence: CATSPRGRDSRTDTQYF.

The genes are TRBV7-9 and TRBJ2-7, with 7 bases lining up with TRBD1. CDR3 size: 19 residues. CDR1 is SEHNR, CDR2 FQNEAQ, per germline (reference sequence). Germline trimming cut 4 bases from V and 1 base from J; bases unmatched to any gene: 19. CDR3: CASSSKLGQRLTGSYEQYF. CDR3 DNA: TGTGCCAGCAGCTCGAAACTGGGACAGCGGTTAACGGGATCCTACGAGCAGTACTTC.

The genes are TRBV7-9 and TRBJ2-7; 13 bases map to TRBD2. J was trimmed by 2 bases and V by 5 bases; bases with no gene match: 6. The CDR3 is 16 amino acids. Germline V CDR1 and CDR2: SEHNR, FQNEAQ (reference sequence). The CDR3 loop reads CASSTRTSGRAYEQYF. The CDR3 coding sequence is TGTGCCAGCAGCACCCGAACTAGCGGGAGGGCCTACGAGCAGTACTTC.

The CDR3 coding sequence is TGTGCCACCAGCAGTAGGACAGGGGCAGAGACCCAGTACTTC. It is translated as CATSSRTGAETQYF. The chain recombines TRBV15 with TRBJ2-5; 9 bases match TRBD1. Germline loops: CDR1 LNHNV, CDR2 YYDKDF (reference sequence). V shed 3 bases and J 4 bases; nucleotides not matched to a gene: 3. The CDR3 is 14 residues long.

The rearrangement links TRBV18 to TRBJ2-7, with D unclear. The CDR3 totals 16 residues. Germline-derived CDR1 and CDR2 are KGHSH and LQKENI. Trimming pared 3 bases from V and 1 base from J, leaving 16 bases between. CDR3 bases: TGTGCCAGCTCACCCGGTGCGGCGGATAAGTCCTACGAGCAGTACTTC. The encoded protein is CASSPGAADKSYEQYF. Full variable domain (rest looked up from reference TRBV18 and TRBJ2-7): NAGVMQNPRHLVRRRGQEARLRCSPMKGHSHVYWYRQLPEEGLKFMVYLQKENIIDESGMPKERFSAEFPKEGPSILRIQQVVRGDSAAYFCASSPGAADKSYEQYFGPGTRLTVT.

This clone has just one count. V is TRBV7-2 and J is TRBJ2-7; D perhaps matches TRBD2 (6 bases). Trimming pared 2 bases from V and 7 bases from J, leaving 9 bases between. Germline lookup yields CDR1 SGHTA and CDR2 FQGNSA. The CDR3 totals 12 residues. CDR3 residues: CASSLFAGEQYF. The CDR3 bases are TGTGCCAGCAGCTTATTCGCGGGGGAGCAGTACTTC. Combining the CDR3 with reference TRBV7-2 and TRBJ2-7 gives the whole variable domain GAGVSQSPSNKVTEKGKDVELRCDPISGHTALYWYRQSLGQGLEFLIYFQGNSAPDKSGLPSDRFSAERTGGSVSTLTIQRTQQEDSAVYLCASSLFAGEQYFGPGTRLTVT.

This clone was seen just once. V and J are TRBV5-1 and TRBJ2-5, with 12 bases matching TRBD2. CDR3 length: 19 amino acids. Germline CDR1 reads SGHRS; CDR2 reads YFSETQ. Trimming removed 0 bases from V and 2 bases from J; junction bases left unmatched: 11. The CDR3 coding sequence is TGCGCCAGCAGCTTGGGTTTCCCAGGACTAGCGGGACGACAAGAGACCCAGTACTTC. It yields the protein CASSLGFPGLAGRQETQYF.

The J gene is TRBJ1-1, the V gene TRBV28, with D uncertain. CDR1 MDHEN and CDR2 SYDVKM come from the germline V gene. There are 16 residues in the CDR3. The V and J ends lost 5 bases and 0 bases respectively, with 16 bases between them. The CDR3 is CASSLQPAGLNTEAFF. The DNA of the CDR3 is TGTGCCAGCAGTCTGCAACCGGCGGGGTTGAACACTGAAGCTTTCTTT.

DNA of the CDR3: TGTGCCACCAGCAGAGATTTCGTTCAGGGTGGGAGCAATCAGCCCCAGCATTTT. Its protein is CATSRDFVQGGSNQPQHF. V and J are TRBV15 and TRBJ1-5, with D perhaps matching TRBD1 (5 bases). Trimming took 0 bases from V and 1 from J, leaving 16 bases between them. Germline V gives CDR1 LNHNV, CDR2 YYDKDF (reference sequence). The CDR3 contains 18 residues. Looking up the rest from reference TRBV15 and TRBJ1-5 gives the full variable domain: DAMVIQNPRYQVTQFGKPVTLSCSQTLNHNVMYWYQQKSSQAPKLLFHYYDKDFNNEADTPDNFQSRRPNTSFCFLDIRSPGLGDTAMYLCATSRDFVQGGSNQPQHFGDGTRLSIL.

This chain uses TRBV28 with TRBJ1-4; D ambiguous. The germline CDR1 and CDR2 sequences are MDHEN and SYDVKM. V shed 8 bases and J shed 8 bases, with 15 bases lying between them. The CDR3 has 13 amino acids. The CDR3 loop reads CASCDTLVEKLFF. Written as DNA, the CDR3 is TGTGCCAGCTGTGACACGTTAGTAGAAAAACTGTTTTTT. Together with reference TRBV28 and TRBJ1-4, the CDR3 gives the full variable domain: DVKVTQSSRYLVKRTGEKVFLECVQDMDHENMFWYRQDPGLGLRLIYFSYDVKMKEKGDIPEGYSVSREKKERFSLILESASTNQTSMYLCASCDTLVEKLFFGSGTQLSVL.

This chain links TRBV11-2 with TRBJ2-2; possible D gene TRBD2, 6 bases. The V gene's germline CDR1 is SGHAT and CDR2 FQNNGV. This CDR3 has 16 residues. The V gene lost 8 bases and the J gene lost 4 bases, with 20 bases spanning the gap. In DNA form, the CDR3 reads TGTGCCAGCGTCGTAGCGGCACATCATGGCACCGGGGAGCTGTTTTTT. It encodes CASVVAAHHGTGELFF.

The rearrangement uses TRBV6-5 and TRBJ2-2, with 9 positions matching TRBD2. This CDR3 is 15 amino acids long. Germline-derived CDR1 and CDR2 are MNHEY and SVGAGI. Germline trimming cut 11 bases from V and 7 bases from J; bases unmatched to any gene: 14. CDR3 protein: CAGTWASGIVGELFF. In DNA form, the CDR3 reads TGTGCCGGCACTTGGGCTAGCGGGATCGTCGGGGAGCTGTTTTTT.

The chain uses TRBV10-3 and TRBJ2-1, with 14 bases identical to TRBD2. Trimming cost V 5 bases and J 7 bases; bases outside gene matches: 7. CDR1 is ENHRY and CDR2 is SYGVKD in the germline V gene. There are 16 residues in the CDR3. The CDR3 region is CAISFRLAGGPNEQFF. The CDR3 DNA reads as TGTGCCATCAGTTTCAGACTAGCGGGAGGGCCGAATGAGCAGTTCTTC.

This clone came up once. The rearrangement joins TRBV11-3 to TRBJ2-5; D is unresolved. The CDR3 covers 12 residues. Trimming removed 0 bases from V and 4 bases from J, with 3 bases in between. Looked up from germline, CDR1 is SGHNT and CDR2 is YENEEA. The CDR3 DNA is TGTGCCAGCAGCTTAGACGGAGAGACCCAGTACTTC. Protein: CASSLDGETQYF.

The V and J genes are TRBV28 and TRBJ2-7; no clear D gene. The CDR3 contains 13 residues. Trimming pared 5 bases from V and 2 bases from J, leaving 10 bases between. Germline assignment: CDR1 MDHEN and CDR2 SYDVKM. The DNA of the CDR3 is TGTGCCAGCAGTAAAGCCCCAACCTACGAGCAGTACTTC. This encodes CASSKAPTYEQYF.

CDR3 residues: CASSFSSVTGELFF. CDR3 bases: TGTGCCAGCAGTTTTTCGTCCGTCACCGGGGAGCTGTTTTTT. The chain carries TRBV27 and TRBJ2-2; D not resolved. The CDR3 is 14 residues long. Between the trimmed V and J ends, which lost 3 bases and 4 bases, there was a span of 9 bases. Germline assignment: CDR1 MNHEY and CDR2 SMNVEV (reference sequence).

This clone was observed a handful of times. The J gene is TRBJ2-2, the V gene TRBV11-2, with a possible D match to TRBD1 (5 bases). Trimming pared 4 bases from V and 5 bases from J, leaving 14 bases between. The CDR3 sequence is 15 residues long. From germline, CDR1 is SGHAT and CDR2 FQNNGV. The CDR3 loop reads CASSYPLRGTGELFF. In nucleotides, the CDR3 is TGTGCCAGCAGCTACCCCCTAAGGGGAACCGGGGAGCTGTTTTTT.

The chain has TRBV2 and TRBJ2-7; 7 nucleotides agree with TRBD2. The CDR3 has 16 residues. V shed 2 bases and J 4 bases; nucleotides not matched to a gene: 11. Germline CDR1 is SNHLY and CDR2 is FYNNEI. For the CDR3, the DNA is TGTGCCAGCAGTGAAACCTGGCTTAGCGGGTCGTACGAGCAGTACTTC. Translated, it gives CASSETWLSGSYEQYF.

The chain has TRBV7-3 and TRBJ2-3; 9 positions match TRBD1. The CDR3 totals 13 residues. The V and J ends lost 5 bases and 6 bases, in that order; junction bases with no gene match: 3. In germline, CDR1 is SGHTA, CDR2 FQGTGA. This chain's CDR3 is CASSPGTGDTQYF. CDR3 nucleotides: TGTGCCAGCAGCCCCGGGACAGGGGATACGCAGTATTTT.

The CDR3, as DNA: TGTGCCAGCAGCTTAGCGTTAGTTGGGACTAGCGGTTTCCAAGAGACCCAGTACTTC. Residues: CASSLALVGTSGFQETQYF. The chain has TRBV7-8 and TRBJ2-5; 11 positions match TRBD2. V lost 0 bases, J lost 1 base, and 10 bases stayed unmatched. The germline gives CDR1 SGHVS, CDR2 FQNEAQ. The CDR3 contains 19 residues.

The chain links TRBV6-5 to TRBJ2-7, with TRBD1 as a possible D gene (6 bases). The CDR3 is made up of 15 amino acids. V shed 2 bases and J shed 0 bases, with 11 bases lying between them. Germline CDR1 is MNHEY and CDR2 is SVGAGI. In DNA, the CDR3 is TGTGCCAGCAGTTACCGCGCGGACAGCTCCTACGAGCAGTACTTC. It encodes CASSYRADSSYEQYF.

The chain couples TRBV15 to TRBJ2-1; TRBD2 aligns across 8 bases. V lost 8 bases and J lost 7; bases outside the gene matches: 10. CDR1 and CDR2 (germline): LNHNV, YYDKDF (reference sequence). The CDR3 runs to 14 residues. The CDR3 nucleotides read TGTGCCACCGGGACTAGTGCGTTTTGGAATGAGCAGTTCTTC. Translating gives CATGTSAFWNEQFF.